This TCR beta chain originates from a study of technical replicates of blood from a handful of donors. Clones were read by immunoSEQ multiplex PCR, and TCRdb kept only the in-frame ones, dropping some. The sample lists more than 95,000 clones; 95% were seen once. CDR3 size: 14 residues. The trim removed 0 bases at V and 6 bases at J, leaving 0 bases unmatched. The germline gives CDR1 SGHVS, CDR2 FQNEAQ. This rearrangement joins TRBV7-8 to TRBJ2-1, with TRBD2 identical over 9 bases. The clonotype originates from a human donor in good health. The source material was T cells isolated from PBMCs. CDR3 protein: CASSLASGSNEQFF. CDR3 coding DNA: TGTGCCAGCAGCTTAGCTAGCGGGAGCAATGAGCAGTTCTTC. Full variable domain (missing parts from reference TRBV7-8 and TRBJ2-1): GAGVSQSPRYKVAKRGQDVALRCDPISGHVSLFWYQQALGQGPEFLTYFQNEAQLDKSGLPSDRFFAERPEGSVSTLKIQRTQQEDSAVYLCASSLASGSNEQFFGPGTRLTVL.